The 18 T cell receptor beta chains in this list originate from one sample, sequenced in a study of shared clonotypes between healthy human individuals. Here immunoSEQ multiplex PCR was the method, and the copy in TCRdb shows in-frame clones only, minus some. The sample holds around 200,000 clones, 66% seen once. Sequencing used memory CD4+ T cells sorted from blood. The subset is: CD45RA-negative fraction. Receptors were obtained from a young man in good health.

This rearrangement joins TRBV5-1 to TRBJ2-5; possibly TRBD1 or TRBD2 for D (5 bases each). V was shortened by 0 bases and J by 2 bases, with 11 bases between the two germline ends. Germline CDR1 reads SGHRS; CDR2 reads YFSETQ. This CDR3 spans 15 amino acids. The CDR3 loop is CASSLGGTAQETQYF. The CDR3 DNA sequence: TGCGCCAGCAGCTTGGGGGGGACGGCACAAGAGACCCAGTACTTC.

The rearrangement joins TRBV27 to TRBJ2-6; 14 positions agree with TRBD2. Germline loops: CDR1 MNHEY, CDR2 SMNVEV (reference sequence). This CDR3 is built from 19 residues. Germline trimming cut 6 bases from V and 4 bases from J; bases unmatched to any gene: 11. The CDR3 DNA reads TGTGCCAGCAGCCGGGGACTAGCGGGAGCACTAGGGGGGGCCAACGTCCTGACTTTC. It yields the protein CASSRGLAGALGGANVLTF. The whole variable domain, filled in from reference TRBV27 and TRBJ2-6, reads EAQVTQNPRYLITVTGKKLTVTCSQNMNHEYMSWYRQDPGLGLRQIYYSMNVEVTDKGDVPEGYKVSRKEKRNFPLILESPSPNQTSLYFCASSRGLAGALGGANVLTFGAGSRLTVL.

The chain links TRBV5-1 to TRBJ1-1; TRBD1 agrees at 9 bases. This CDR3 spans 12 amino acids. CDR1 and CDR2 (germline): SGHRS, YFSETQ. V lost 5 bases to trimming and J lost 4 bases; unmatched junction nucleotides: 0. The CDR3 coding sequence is TGCGCCAGCAGGACAGGGGGCACTGAAGCTTTCTTT. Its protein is CASRTGGTEAFF.

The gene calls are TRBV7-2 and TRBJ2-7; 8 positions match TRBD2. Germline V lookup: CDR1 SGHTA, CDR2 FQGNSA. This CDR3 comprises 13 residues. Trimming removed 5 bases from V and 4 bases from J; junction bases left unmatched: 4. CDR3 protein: CASSPSGWYEQYF. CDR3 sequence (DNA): TGTGCCAGCAGCCCTAGCGGGTGGTACGAGCAGTACTTC.

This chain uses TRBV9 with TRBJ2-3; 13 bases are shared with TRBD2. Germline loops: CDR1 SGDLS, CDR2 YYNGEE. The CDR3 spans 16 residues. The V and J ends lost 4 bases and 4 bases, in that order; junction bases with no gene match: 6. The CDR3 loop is CASSSRLAGGSDTQYF. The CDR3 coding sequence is TGTGCCAGCAGCTCGAGACTAGCGGGAGGCTCAGATACGCAGTATTTT.

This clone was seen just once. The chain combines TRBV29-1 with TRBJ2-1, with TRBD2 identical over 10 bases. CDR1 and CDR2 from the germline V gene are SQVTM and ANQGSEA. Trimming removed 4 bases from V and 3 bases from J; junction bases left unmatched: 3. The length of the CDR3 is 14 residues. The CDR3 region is CSVAGTSDYNEQFF. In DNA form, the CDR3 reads TGCAGCGTTGCTGGGACTAGCGACTACAATGAGCAGTTCTTC.

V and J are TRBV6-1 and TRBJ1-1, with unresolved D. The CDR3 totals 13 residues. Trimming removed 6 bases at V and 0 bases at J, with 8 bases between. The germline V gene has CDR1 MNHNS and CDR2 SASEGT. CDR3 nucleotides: TGTGCCAGCAGCGTTGACTTGAACACTGAAGCTTTCTTT. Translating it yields CASSVDLNTEAFF.

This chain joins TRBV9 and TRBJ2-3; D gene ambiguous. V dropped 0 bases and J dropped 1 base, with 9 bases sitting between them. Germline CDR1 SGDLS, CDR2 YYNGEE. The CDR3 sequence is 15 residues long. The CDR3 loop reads CASSVGSLRTDTQYF. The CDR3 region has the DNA TGTGCCAGCAGCGTAGGGAGTCTGCGCACAGATACGCAGTATTTT.

As DNA, the CDR3 is TGCGCCAGCAGCAGGGGGACTAGCGGGAGCTGGAATGAGCAGTTCTTC. It specifies CASSRGTSGSWNEQFF. The chain employs TRBV5-1 and TRBJ2-1; 14 bases are shared with TRBD2. Germline trimming cut 4 bases from V and 7 bases from J; bases unmatched to any gene: 7. Germline V gene data show CDR1 as SGHRS and CDR2 as YFSETQ. CDR3 size: 16 residues. Drawing the rest from reference TRBV5-1 and TRBJ2-1, the complete variable domain is KAGVTQTPRYLIKTRGQQVTLSCSPISGHRSVSWYQQTPGQGLQFLFEYFSETQRNKGNFPGRFSGRQFSNSRSEMNVSTLELGDSALYLCASSRGTSGSWNEQFFGPGTRLTVL.

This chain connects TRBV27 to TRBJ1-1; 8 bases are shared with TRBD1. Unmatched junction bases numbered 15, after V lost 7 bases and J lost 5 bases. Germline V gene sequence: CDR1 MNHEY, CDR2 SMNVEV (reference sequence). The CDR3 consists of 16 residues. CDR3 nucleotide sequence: TGTGCCAGCACCCAGCAGGGGGCGCCGGGGGTGACTGAAGCTTTCTTT. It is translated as CASTQQGAPGVTEAFF.

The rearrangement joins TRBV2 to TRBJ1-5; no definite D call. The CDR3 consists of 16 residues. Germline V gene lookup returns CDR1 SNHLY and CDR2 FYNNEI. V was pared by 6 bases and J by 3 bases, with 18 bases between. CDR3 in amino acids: CASSAQTPAHNQPQHF. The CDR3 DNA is TGTGCCAGCAGCGCACAAACTCCAGCACACAATCAGCCCCAGCATTTT.

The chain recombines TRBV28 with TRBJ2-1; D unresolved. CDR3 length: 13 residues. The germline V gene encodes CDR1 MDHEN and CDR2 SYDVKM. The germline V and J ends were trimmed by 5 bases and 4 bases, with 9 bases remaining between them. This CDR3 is CASSLSRYNEQFF. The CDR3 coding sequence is TGTGCCAGCAGTCTATCTAGGTACAATGAGCAGTTCTTC.

The CDR3 region is CASSESLSFLQQYF. The DNA for the CDR3 is TGTGCCAGCAGTGAATCGCTTAGTTTCTTGCAGCAGTACTTC. This chain connects TRBV2 to TRBJ2-7, with no clear D. The CDR3 consists of 14 residues. Germline V gene sequence: CDR1 SNHLY, CDR2 FYNNEI. V was cut by 2 bases and J by 8 bases, with 16 bases left in between.

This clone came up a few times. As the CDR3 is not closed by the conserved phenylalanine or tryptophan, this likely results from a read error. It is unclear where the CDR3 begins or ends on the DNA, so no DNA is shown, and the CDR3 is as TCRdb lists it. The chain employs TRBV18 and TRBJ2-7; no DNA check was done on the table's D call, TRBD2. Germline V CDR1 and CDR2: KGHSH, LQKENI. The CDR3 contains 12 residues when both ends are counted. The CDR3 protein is CASSALAGPFDI.

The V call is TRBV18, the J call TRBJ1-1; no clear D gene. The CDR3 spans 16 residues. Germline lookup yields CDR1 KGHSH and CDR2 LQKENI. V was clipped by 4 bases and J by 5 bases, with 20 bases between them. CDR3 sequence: CASSRGQNPGRTEAFF. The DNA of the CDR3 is TGTGCCAGCTCACGTGGCCAAAACCCCGGGCGGACTGAAGCTTTCTTT.

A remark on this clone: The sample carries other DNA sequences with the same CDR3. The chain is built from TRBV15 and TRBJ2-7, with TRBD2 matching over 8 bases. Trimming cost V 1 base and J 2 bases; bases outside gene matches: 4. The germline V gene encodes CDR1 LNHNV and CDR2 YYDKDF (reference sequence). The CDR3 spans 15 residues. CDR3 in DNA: TGTGCCACCAGCAGAGGGCTAGCGGGTACCTACGAGCAGTACTTC. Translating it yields CATSRGLAGTYEQYF.

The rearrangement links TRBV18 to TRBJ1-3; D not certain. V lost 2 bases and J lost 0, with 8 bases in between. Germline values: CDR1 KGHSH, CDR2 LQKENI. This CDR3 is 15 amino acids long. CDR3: CASSPITSSGNTIYF. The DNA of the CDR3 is TGTGCCAGCTCACCAATAACAAGCTCTGGAAACACCATATATTTT.

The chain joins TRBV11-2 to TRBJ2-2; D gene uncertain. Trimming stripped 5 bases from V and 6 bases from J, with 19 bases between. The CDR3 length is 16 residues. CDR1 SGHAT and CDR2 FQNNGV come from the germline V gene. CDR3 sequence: CASSRLSGPMAGELFF. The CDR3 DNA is TGTGCCAGCAGCCGCCTGTCGGGTCCGATGGCCGGGGAGCTGTTTTTT.